Here is one T cell receptor beta chain with its context. Antigen: not known. Losses at the gene ends were 8 bases for V and 3 bases for J; bases not matched to a gene: 3. This CDR3 is built from 13 residues. Germline CDR1 LNHDA, CDR2 SQIVND (reference sequence). These data originate in a study of OX40 agonist ivuxolimab in advanced cancers. Study summary: The dose-escalation group included hepatocellular carcinoma, melanoma, renal cell carcinoma and head and neck cancer. Study outcomes and limitations: Those patients achieving a partial response at 0.1-3.0 mg/kg showed among the lowest clonal expansion.

Measured with immunoSEQ multiplex PCR; TCRdb has only the in-frame clones, and not every one. The table lists about 60,000 clones, around 90% of them singletons. The source of this sequence is an adult with an advanced solid tumor such as melanoma, head and neck, liver or kidney cancer. This rearrangement joins TRBV19 to TRBJ1-1, with TRBD1 matching 10 bases. Sequences were derived from CD4+ or CD8+ T cells sorted from blood, sampled in a trial of the OX40 agonist ivuxolimab. CDR3 sequence (DNA): TGTGCCAGTCGGACAGGGGGTGACACTGAAGCTTTCTTT. Translating it yields CASRTGGDTEAFF.